A selection of T cell receptor beta chains follows, all from one sample in a study of blood T cell repertoires in COVID-19. Some clones are missing from TCRdb's copy, which holds only in-frame ones; the method was immunoSEQ multiplex PCR. The sample lists roughly 360,000 clones; roughly four fifths were seen once. The sample taken for sequencing was PBMCs or T cells enriched from blood (not recorded which). These receptors were collected from a woman aged 45-60 years who had recovered from COVID-19. The CDR3 runs from the conserved cysteine through the conserved F or W. Fields, in order: D gene, J gene, V gene, clone size, CDR3 DNA, CDR3 protein. D genes are given only for firm matches. Rows give clone size only sometimes, using once, few, many, or a class for an expanded clone.

d_gene: -; j_gene: TRBJ2-2; v_gene: TRBV7-2; abundance: -; CDR3nt: TGTGCCAGCAGCGCGCCTAACAGGCCCCCTGGCGGGGAGCTGTTTTTT; CDR3aa: CASSAPNRPPGGELFF
d_gene: -; j_gene: TRBJ1-6; v_gene: TRBV12-3/TRBV12-4; abundance: few; CDR3nt: TGTGCCAGCGCCAGACAGGCTATTTCACCCCTCCACTTT; CDR3aa: CASARQAISPLHF
d_gene: TRBD1; j_gene: TRBJ1-5; v_gene: TRBV23-1; abundance: -; CDR3nt: TGCGCCAGCAGTCAATCGTCCGTCCCTGGGACAGGAGAATCCAATCAGCCCCAGCATTTT; CDR3aa: CASSQSSVPGTGESNQPQHF
d_gene: -; j_gene: TRBJ2-5; v_gene: TRBV12-3/TRBV12-4; abundance: -; CDR3nt: TGTGCCAGCAGTTTCGGGGTGGTGGAGACCCAGTACTTC; CDR3aa: CASSFGVVETQYF
d_gene: TRBD1; j_gene: TRBJ2-7; v_gene: TRBV13; abundance: -; CDR3nt: TGTGCCAGCAGCTCACAGGGGTCCTCCTACGAGCAGTACTTC; CDR3aa: CASSSQGSSYEQYF
d_gene: TRBD1; j_gene: TRBJ1-3; v_gene: TRBV6-5; abundance: -; CDR3nt: TGTGCCAGCAGTTACTCTGGGCCAGGGGGCCCAAACACCATATATTTT; CDR3aa: CASSYSGPGGPNTIYF
d_gene: -; j_gene: TRBJ1-5; v_gene: TRBV10-1; abundance: -; CDR3nt: TGCGCCAGCAGCGAGGCGTTTTACCAGCCCCAGCATTTT; CDR3aa: CASSEAFYQPQHF
d_gene: TRBD1; j_gene: TRBJ2-3; v_gene: TRBV7-7; abundance: -; CDR3nt: TGTGCCAGCAGCACGAGACAGGGTTCAGATACGCAGTATTTT; CDR3aa: CASSTRQGSDTQYF
d_gene: -; j_gene: TRBJ2-1; v_gene: TRBV9; abundance: once; CDR3nt: TGTGCCAGCAGCGTAGACAGGGCGTTGAATGAGCAGTTCTTC; CDR3aa: CASSVDRALNEQFF
d_gene: -; j_gene: TRBJ1-1; v_gene: TRBV7-3; abundance: -; CDR3nt: TGTGCCAGCAGTCTTCTAGCCCCCGCGGGAGTAGCCTCGGGTGGCACTGAAGCTTTCTTT; CDR3aa: CASSLLAPAGVASGGTEAFF
d_gene: TRBD2; j_gene: TRBJ2-1; v_gene: TRBV7-9; abundance: -; CDR3nt: TGTGCCAGCAGCCCCACTAGCGGGCCATACAATGAGCAGTTCTTC; CDR3aa: CASSPTSGPYNEQFF
d_gene: -; j_gene: TRBJ1-2; v_gene: TRBV4-3; abundance: -; CDR3nt: TGCGCCAGCAGCCAAGATCTAGGTGGCGGGGGCTACACCTTC; CDR3aa: CASSQDLGGGGYTF
d_gene: -; j_gene: TRBJ1-6; v_gene: TRBV19; abundance: few; CDR3nt: TGTGCCACCAGGGCCGGGAGCTCCTATAATTCACCCCTCCACTTT; CDR3aa: CATRAGSSYNSPLHF
d_gene: -; j_gene: TRBJ2-3; v_gene: TRBV7-6; abundance: -; CDR3nt: TGTGCCAGCAGCTTAGGGACAGCTCATTATCTTGATACGCAGTATTTT; CDR3aa: CASSLGTAHYLDTQYF
d_gene: TRBD1; j_gene: TRBJ2-1; v_gene: TRBV19; abundance: -; CDR3nt: TGTGCCAGTAGTGTCGACAGGGGCGATGAGCAGTTCTTC; CDR3aa: CASSVDRGDEQFF
d_gene: -; j_gene: TRBJ1-1; v_gene: TRBV14; abundance: once; CDR3nt: TGTGCCAGCAGCCAACACTTGAACACTGAAGCTTTCTTT; CDR3aa: CASSQHLNTEAFF
d_gene: TRBD2; j_gene: TRBJ2-5; v_gene: TRBV11-2; abundance: -; CDR3nt: TGTGCCAGCAGCTTGGGGAGGGTGGAGACCCAGTACTTC; CDR3aa: CASSLGRVETQYF
d_gene: -; j_gene: TRBJ2-7; v_gene: TRBV7-9; abundance: -; CDR3nt: TGTGCCAGCAGCTTCGGAGATTACGAGCAGTACTTC; CDR3aa: CASSFGDYEQYF
d_gene: -; j_gene: TRBJ1-2; v_gene: TRBV23-1; abundance: once; CDR3nt: TGCGCCAGCAGTCCGGTCACTTACAGGGCTAACTATGGCTACACCTTC; CDR3aa: CASSPVTYRANYGYTF
d_gene: -; j_gene: TRBJ1-2; v_gene: TRBV25-1; abundance: -; CDR3nt: TGTGCCAGCAGTGAAGGGGGGTATGGCTACACCTTC; CDR3aa: CASSEGGYGYTF
d_gene: TRBD1; j_gene: TRBJ1-5; v_gene: TRBV5-3; abundance: once; CDR3nt: TGTGCCAGAAGCTCCCAGAATACAGGGGGCTGGAATCAGCCCCAGCATTTT; CDR3aa: CARSSQNTGGWNQPQHF
d_gene: TRBD1; j_gene: TRBJ1-4; v_gene: TRBV11-2; abundance: -; CDR3nt: TGTGCCAGCAGGACAGGGACAGGTGAAAAACTGTTTTTT; CDR3aa: CASRTGTGEKLFF
d_gene: TRBD1; j_gene: TRBJ1-3; v_gene: TRBV9; abundance: -; CDR3nt: TGTGCCAGCAGCGTAGGGGACAGCGGAAACACCATATATTTT; CDR3aa: CASSVGDSGNTIYF
d_gene: -; j_gene: TRBJ1-1; v_gene: TRBV10-1; abundance: -; CDR3nt: TGCGCCAGCAGTGTCACAACCGTAGGGCAGGGGCCAATGAACACTGAAGCTTTCTTT; CDR3aa: CASSVTTVGQGPMNTEAFF
d_gene: -; j_gene: TRBJ2-1; v_gene: TRBV30; abundance: few; CDR3nt: TGTGCCTGGAGTCCCCACATCCATGAGCAGTTCTTC; CDR3aa: CAWSPHIHEQFF
d_gene: -; j_gene: TRBJ1-1; v_gene: TRBV11-2; abundance: -; CDR3nt: TGTGCCAGCAGCCTAAACTCGCCTAGACAGGTCCGATTCGGTGAAGCTTTCTTT; CDR3aa: CASSLNSPRQVRFGEAFF
d_gene: TRBD1; j_gene: TRBJ1-1; v_gene: TRBV7-9; abundance: -; CDR3nt: TGTGCCAGCAGCAGACAGGGGCAATATGAAGCTTTCTTT; CDR3aa: CASSRQGQYEAFF
d_gene: -; j_gene: TRBJ1-2; v_gene: TRBV29-1; abundance: -; CDR3nt: TGCAGCGTGTTCTTAGACGCCCGGAGGACAGCAAATGGCTACACCTTC; CDR3aa: CSVFLDARRTANGYTF
d_gene: -; j_gene: TRBJ2-7; v_gene: TRBV5-4; abundance: -; CDR3nt: TGTGCCAGCAGCCCGGGACACCCCAGCTCCTACGAGCAGTACTTC; CDR3aa: CASSPGHPSSYEQYF
d_gene: TRBD1; j_gene: TRBJ2-6; v_gene: TRBV6-2/TRBV6-3; abundance: -; CDR3nt: TGTGCCAGCAGTTCATGGACAGGGCCCTCTGGGGCCAACGTCCTGACTTTC; CDR3aa: CASSSWTGPSGANVLTF
d_gene: -; j_gene: TRBJ2-7; v_gene: TRBV5-4; abundance: -; CDR3nt: TGTGCCAGCAGCGCGGGTGTTGGTCCGCCGGGAAGTACCTACGAGCAGTACTTC; CDR3aa: CASSAGVGPPGSTYEQYF
d_gene: -; j_gene: TRBJ2-5; v_gene: TRBV30; abundance: -; CDR3nt: TGTGCCTGGACCCGGGGGCGGGGAGGGGAGACCCAGTACTTC; CDR3aa: CAWTRGRGGETQYF
d_gene: TRBD1; j_gene: TRBJ1-1; v_gene: TRBV14; abundance: -; CDR3nt: TGTGCCAGCAGCCGTCACAGGGGGGGAGGGACTGAAGCTTTCTTT; CDR3aa: CASSRHRGGGTEAFF
d_gene: TRBD2; j_gene: TRBJ2-3; v_gene: TRBV3-1/TRBV3-2; abundance: few; CDR3nt: TGTGCCAGCAGCCATGGGGGGGGTCCTAGCACAGATACGCAGTATTTT; CDR3aa: CASSHGGGPSTDTQYF
d_gene: -; j_gene: TRBJ1-2; v_gene: TRBV19; abundance: -; CDR3nt: TGTGCCAGTAGTATAGGAGGCACCCCAGGGGGCTACACCTTC; CDR3aa: CASSIGGTPGGYTF
d_gene: -; j_gene: TRBJ1-4; v_gene: TRBV30; abundance: -; CDR3nt: TGTGCCTGGGGTACAGGAGTTTCTAATGAAAAACTGTTTTTT; CDR3aa: CAWGTGVSNEKLFF
d_gene: -; j_gene: TRBJ1-5; v_gene: TRBV2; abundance: -; CDR3nt: TGTGCCAGCAGTCCACAGACAGCCCTTAGCAATCAGCCCCAGCATTTT; CDR3aa: CASSPQTALSNQPQHF
d_gene: -; j_gene: TRBJ2-7; v_gene: TRBV5-6; abundance: -; CDR3nt: TGTGCCAGCAGCTTATCTGGGGCCTCCTACGAGCAGTACTTC; CDR3aa: CASSLSGASYEQYF
d_gene: -; j_gene: TRBJ2-1; v_gene: TRBV15; abundance: -; CDR3nt: TGTGCCACCAGCACAGAAAGACTAGTCAATGAGCAGTTCTTC; CDR3aa: CATSTERLVNEQFF
d_gene: TRBD2; j_gene: TRBJ2-7; v_gene: TRBV4-2; abundance: -; CDR3nt: TGTGCCAGCAGCCAAACAACTAGCGGGAGAAATTACGAGCAGTACTTC; CDR3aa: CASSQTTSGRNYEQYF
d_gene: -; j_gene: TRBJ2-5; v_gene: TRBV28; abundance: -; CDR3nt: TGTGCCAGCACCCTCTCAGTTCAAGAGACCCAGTACTTC; CDR3aa: CASTLSVQETQYF
d_gene: TRBD1; j_gene: TRBJ1-2; v_gene: TRBV11-1; abundance: -; CDR3nt: TGTGCCAGCAGCTTAGGACAGGGGTATGGCTACACCTTC; CDR3aa: CASSLGQGYGYTF
d_gene: TRBD2; j_gene: TRBJ2-1; v_gene: TRBV5-4; abundance: -; CDR3nt: TGTGCCAGCAGTCCCATAGCGGGAATCACCTACAATGAGCAGTTCTTC; CDR3aa: CASSPIAGITYNEQFF
d_gene: -; j_gene: TRBJ1-5; v_gene: TRBV20-1; abundance: -; CDR3nt: TGCAGTGCTAGTCCAGGGGCGGTTAATCAGCCCCAGCATTTT; CDR3aa: CSASPGAVNQPQHF
d_gene: TRBD1; j_gene: TRBJ1-5; v_gene: TRBV2; abundance: -; CDR3nt: TGTGCCAGCAGAGACCGGGGACAGGGGGCATCGGGGAGGCCCCAGCATTTT; CDR3aa: CASRDRGQGASGRPQHF
d_gene: TRBD2; j_gene: TRBJ2-1; v_gene: TRBV3-1/TRBV3-2; abundance: -; CDR3nt: TGTGCCAGCAGCCCCCCCGGACTAGCCAGCGGGAATGAGCAGTTCTTC; CDR3aa: CASSPPGLASGNEQFF
d_gene: -; j_gene: TRBJ1-6; v_gene: TRBV25-1; abundance: -; CDR3nt: TGTGCCAGCAGTGAAGGGGGCGGTTCACCCCTCCACTTT; CDR3aa: CASSEGGGSPLHF
d_gene: TRBD1; j_gene: TRBJ1-1; v_gene: TRBV6-5; abundance: once; CDR3nt: TGTGCCAGCGGGGACAGACAAGCTTTCTTT; CDR3aa: CASGDRQAFF
d_gene: -; j_gene: TRBJ1-5; v_gene: TRBV5-6; abundance: -; CDR3nt: TGTGCCAGCAGCCGGGGTGGCAATCAGCCCCAGCATTTT; CDR3aa: CASSRGGNQPQHF
d_gene: TRBD1; j_gene: TRBJ2-6; v_gene: TRBV30; abundance: many; CDR3nt: TGTGCCTGGAGGACAGGGGGCGCGGTTTTCGGCCTGACTTTC; CDR3aa: CAWRTGGAVFGLTF
d_gene: TRBD1; j_gene: TRBJ2-7; v_gene: TRBV7-8; abundance: -; CDR3nt: TGTGCCAGCAGCTTAGATCCGACAGGGGGCATCTACGAGCAGTACTTC; CDR3aa: CASSLDPTGGIYEQYF
d_gene: TRBD1; j_gene: TRBJ2-7; v_gene: TRBV18; abundance: -; CDR3nt: TGTGCCAGCTCACCCCTTCCTCGGGACAGCTCCTACGAGCAGTACTTC; CDR3aa: CASSPLPRDSSYEQYF